This TCR beta chain was sequenced in a study of OX40 agonist ivuxolimab in advanced cancers. The overall study: Partial responses were observed in three patients, of whom one had hepatocellular carcinoma and two had cutaneous melanoma. General study results and limits: Researchers report that CD8+ T cells had, on average, more expanded clones than CD4+.

Produced via immunoSEQ multiplex PCR; TCRdb's table is partial and in-frame only. This table has 50,000 to 65,000 clones, approximately 87% appearing once. CDR3 length equals 13 residues. CDR1 SGHKS and CDR2 YYEKEE come from the germline V gene (reference sequence). Trimming pared 6 bases from V and 2 bases from J, leaving 11 bases between. As regards this clone: As yet, its antigen is unknown.

This clonotype was sampled from an adult with an advanced solid tumor such as melanoma, head and neck, liver or kidney cancer. The V and J genes are TRBV5-5 and TRBJ1-1; D unresolved. This specimen consisted of CD4+ or CD8+ T cells sorted from blood, obtained in a trial of the OX40 agonist ivuxolimab. The CDR3: CASTSSVNTEAFF. CDR3 coding DNA: TGTGCCAGCACCTCATCAGTCAACACTGAAGCTTTCTTT.